The text below deals with one TCR beta chain. Its antigen is not known. This sample was taken from a study of radiotherapy plus CTLA-4 blockade in lung cancer. In the study overall: 15% to 20% of enrolled patients responded objectively, and around 30% had disease control. Study-wide results and caveats: In blood, TCR clones derived from the tumor expanded after radiotherapy plus ipilimumab. How blood T cell clones changed early, along with interferon-beta, reportedly forecast response best.

TCRdb's table, derived via immunoSEQ multiplex PCR, lists solely in-frame clones and lacks some. The repertoire holds about 49,000 clones, with 70% to 90% as singletons. Chemo-refractory metastatic non-small-cell lung cancer patients underwent focal radiation alongside CTLA-4 blockade with ipilimumab. Trimming cost V 6 bases and J 1 base; bases outside gene matches: 14. The germline V gene encodes CDR1 SGHRS and CDR2 YFSETQ. This CDR3 spans 17 amino acids. The material sequenced was peripheral blood, taken from a patient treated with radiotherapy plus ipilimumab. The chain combines TRBV5-1 with TRBJ2-7; 9 bases align to TRBD2. This sequence was found in a human donor with non-small cell lung cancer whose response to radiotherapy plus ipilimumab could not be evaluated. The CDR3, as DNA: TGCGCCAGCACACCGAGGGCTAGCGGGATTACTTCCTACGAGCAGTACTTC. This sequence encodes CASTPRASGITSYEQYF. The full variable domain, its missing parts supplied by reference TRBV5-1 and TRBJ2-7, is KAGVTQTPRYLIKTRGQQVTLSCSPISGHRSVSWYQQTPGQGLQFLFEYFSETQRNKGNFPGRFSGRQFSNSRSEMNVSTLELGDSALYLCASTPRASGITSYEQYFGPGTRLTVT.